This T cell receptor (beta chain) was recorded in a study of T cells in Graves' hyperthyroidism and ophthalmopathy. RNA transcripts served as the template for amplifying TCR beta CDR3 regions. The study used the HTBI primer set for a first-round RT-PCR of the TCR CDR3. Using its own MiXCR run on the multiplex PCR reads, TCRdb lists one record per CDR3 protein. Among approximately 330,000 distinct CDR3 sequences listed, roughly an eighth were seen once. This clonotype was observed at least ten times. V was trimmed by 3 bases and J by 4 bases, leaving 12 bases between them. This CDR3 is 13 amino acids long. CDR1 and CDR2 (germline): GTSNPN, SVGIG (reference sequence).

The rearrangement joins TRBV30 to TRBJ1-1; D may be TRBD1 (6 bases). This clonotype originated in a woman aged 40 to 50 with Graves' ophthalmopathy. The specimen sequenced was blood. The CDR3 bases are TGTGCCTGGAGGTTAGGGGGGATCACTGAAGCTTTCTTT. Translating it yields CAWRLGGITEAFF.